The 27 T cell receptor beta chains in this list originate from one sample, sequenced in a study of patients and donors after allogeneic stem cell transplantation. TCRdb fed the RT-PCR reads into MiXCR, producing one record per CDR3 protein. The table includes roughly 940,000 distinct CDR3 sequences, under 20% detected once. Specimen: blood, either unsorted or a sorted T cell fraction (not recorded which). The receptors come from a human donor who was either an allogeneic HSCT recipient or a stem cell or donor lymphocyte infusion donor (not recorded which). It is not recorded whose cells these are; they may come from a transplant donor.

The CDR3 DNA is TGTGCCACCAGCAGAGACAGGAACAACAATGAGCAGTTCTTC. Protein: CATSRDRNNNEQFF. The V and J genes are TRBV15 and TRBJ2-1; D ambiguous. Trimming removed 0 bases from V and 5 bases from J, with 8 bases in between. CDR3 length equals 14 residues. CDR1 is LNHNV and CDR2 is YYDKDF in the germline V gene (reference sequence).

This chain joins TRBV20-1 and TRBJ2-1; D may correspond to TRBD1 or TRBD2 (5 bases each). Trimming took off 3 bases at V and 2 bases at J, with 14 bases between the two ends. Germline lookup yields CDR1 DFQATT and CDR2 SNEGSKA (reference sequence). The CDR3 sequence is 15 residues long. The CDR3 reads CSASAGRGPYNEQFF. The CDR3 DNA sequence: TGCAGTGCTAGCGCAGGCCGGGGACCCTACAATGAGCAGTTCTTC.

This chain links TRBV4-3 with TRBJ1-2, with D tentatively TRBD1 (6 bases). The CDR3 has 15 amino acids. Germline CDR1 LGHNA, CDR2 YSLEER. V lost 5 bases and J lost 6, with 19 bases in between. The CDR3, as DNA: TGCGCCAGCAGCAACCGGGACACACGGAGCCATGGCTACACCTTC. This encodes CASSNRDTRSHGYTF.

There are a few counts of this clonotype. This chain joins TRBV27 and TRBJ2-5; perhaps TRBD1 as D (6 bases). Per the germline V gene, CDR1 is MNHEY and CDR2 is SMNVEV (reference sequence). The CDR3 is 15 amino acids. The V end was cut by 2 bases, the J end by 1 base, with 11 bases between. This CDR3 is CASSLTNRVQETQYF. The CDR3 DNA follows: TGTGCCAGCAGTTTAACCAACAGGGTCCAAGAGACCCAGTACTTC.

This clonotype showed up just a few times. The chain joins TRBV5-6 to TRBJ2-4; D unclear. Germline CDR1 SGHDT, CDR2 YYEEEE. Deletions cut 4 bases from V and 5 bases from J, with 10 bases between. The CDR3 is 13 residues long. As DNA, the CDR3 is TGTGCCAGCAGCCCAAGTGGGGAAAACATTCAGTACTTC. Its translation is CASSPSGENIQYF.

A few counts support this clonotype. The genes are TRBV20-1 and TRBJ1-1; D remains unclear. The germline V gene has CDR1 DFQATT and CDR2 SNEGSKA (reference sequence). CDR3 length: 11 residues. Between the trimmed V and J ends, which lost 6 bases and 1 base, there was a span of 6 bases. This chain's CDR3 is CSAPRNTEAFF. CDR3 bases: TGCAGTGCCCCAAGGAACACTGAAGCTTTCTTT.

This clonotype was detected a few times. The chain recombines TRBV6-1 with TRBJ1-3; perhaps TRBD1 as D (5 bases). Trimming stripped 6 bases from V and 4 bases from J, with 13 bases between. The germline V gene has CDR1 MNHNS and CDR2 SASEGT. CDR3 size: 14 residues. CDR3 sequence (DNA): TGTGCCAGCAGATTTGGGACGGAAGGAAACACCATATATTTT. Translation: CASRFGTEGNTIYF.

This clonotype showed up just a few times. The chain joins TRBV20-1 to TRBJ2-7; D gene ambiguous. Germline V gene sequence: CDR1 DFQATT, CDR2 SNEGSKA (reference sequence). The length of the CDR3 is 13 residues. V lost 1 base, J lost 3 bases, and 10 bases lay in between. The CDR3 here is CSARAKWGYEQYF. DNA of the CDR3: TGCAGTGCTAGAGCGAAATGGGGCTACGAGCAGTACTTC.

The J gene is TRBJ1-5, the V gene TRBV5-6; 11 bases map to TRBD1. The trim removed 4 bases at V and 7 bases at J, leaving 10 bases unmatched. From germline, CDR1 is SGHDT and CDR2 YYEEEE. CDR3 length equals 16 residues. CDR3 DNA sequence: TGTGCCAGCAGCACTACCGGACAGGGGGCTTGGCAGCCCCAGCATTTT. This codes for CASSTTGQGAWQPQHF. Full variable domain (outside the CDR3, taken from reference TRBV5-6 and TRBJ1-5): DAGVTQSPTHLIKTRGQQVTLRCSPKSGHDTVSWYQQALGQGPQFIFQYYEEEERQRGNFPDRFSGHQFPNYSSELNVNALLLGDSALYLCASSTTGQGAWQPQHFGDGTRLSIL.

This chain links TRBV4-1 with TRBJ2-5; 11 nucleotides agree with TRBD2. Germline loops: CDR1 MGHRA, CDR2 YSYEKL. Germline trimming cut 7 bases from V and 4 bases from J; bases unmatched to any gene: 11. The CDR3 extends over 16 amino acids. The DNA for the CDR3 is TGCGCCAGCACCTATCCCCTGCTAGCGGGAGGAGAGACCCAGTACTTC. It yields the protein CASTYPLLAGGETQYF.

This clonotype was counted between two and nine times. The rearrangement uses TRBV4-1 and TRBJ2-7; TRBD2 matches at 10 bases. Germline CDR1 reads MGHRA; CDR2 reads YSYEKL. The CDR3 consists of 16 residues. The V segment lost 1 base and the J segment 2 bases; nucleotides outside the gene matches: 5. The CDR3 here is CASSQGALAGAYEQYF. The CDR3 DNA reads as TGCGCCAGCAGCCAAGGGGCCCTAGCGGGGGCCTACGAGCAGTACTTC.

This rearrangement joins TRBV7-9 to TRBJ1-1; TRBD1 matches 9 bases. The CDR3 has 16 amino acids. The V gene end was trimmed by 5 bases and the J gene end by 0 bases; junction bases not matched to a gene: 7. CDR1 and CDR2 (germline): SEHNR, FQNEAQ (reference sequence). DNA of the CDR3: TGTGCCAGCAGCGAAACAGGGGGCCCCATGAACACTGAAGCTTTCTTT. Its translation is CASSETGGPMNTEAFF.

This clonotype was observed a few times. V usage is TRBV12-3 or TRBV12-4 and J usage is TRBJ2-7; D is undetermined. This CDR3 has 15 residues. V was cut by 0 bases and J by 0 bases, with 9 bases left in between. The CDR3 here is CASSLAAKSSYEQYF. CDR3 nucleotide sequence: TGTGCCAGCAGTTTAGCGGCAAAGAGCTCCTACGAGCAGTACTTC.

Ten or more counts support this clonotype. The chain recombines TRBV12-3 or TRBV12-4 with TRBJ2-2; a possible D gene is TRBD1 (6 bases). This CDR3 is built from 15 residues. Trimming shortened V by 5 bases and J by 6 bases, and 16 bases separated the two germline ends. The CDR3 reads CASSTGTIGAGELFF. The CDR3 region has the DNA TGTGCCAGCAGTACCGGGACAATCGGGGCCGGGGAGCTGTTTTTT.

This clonotype was found a few times. This chain joins TRBV6-1 and TRBJ1-4; 7 bases are shared with TRBD1. Looked up from germline, CDR1 is MNHNS and CDR2 is SASEGT. V lost 7 bases and J lost 6; bases outside the gene matches: 11. CDR3 length equals 15 residues. The CDR3 loop reads CASKGTVLRDEKLFF. The CDR3 DNA follows: TGTGCCAGCAAGGGGACAGTCCTAAGGGATGAAAAACTGTTTTTT.

The chain employs TRBV20-1 and TRBJ1-5; D ambiguous. The germline V and J ends were trimmed by 5 bases and 5 bases, with 10 bases remaining between them. From germline, CDR1 is DFQATT and CDR2 SNEGSKA (reference sequence). The CDR3 has 12 amino acids. DNA for the CDR3: TGCAGTGCTTGGACGGGAGATCAGCCCCAGCATTTT. Translated, it gives CSAWTGDQPQHF.

This clonotype has only a few counts. The CDR3 DNA sequence: TGTGCCAGCAGCCAAAAGGGACAGCCCCAGCATTTT. Translated, it gives CASSQKGQPQHF. The chain joins TRBV7-2 to TRBJ1-5; D uncertain. CDR3 length: 12 residues. The germline V gene encodes CDR1 SGHTA and CDR2 FQGNSA. V gave up 5 bases and J gave up 7 bases, with 9 bases separating them. The variable domain in full, completed from reference TRBV7-2 and TRBJ1-5, reads GAGVSQSPSNKVTEKGKDVELRCDPISGHTALYWYRQSLGQGLEFLIYFQGNSAPDKSGLPSDRFSAERTGGSVSTLTIQRTQQEDSAVYLCASSQKGQPQHFGDGTRLSIL.

The rearrangement joins TRBV7-2 to TRBJ1-1; D gene ambiguous. V was trimmed by 2 bases and J by 0 bases, leaving 13 bases between them. CDR1 and CDR2 from the germline V gene are SGHTA and FQGNSA. CDR3 length: 16 residues. DNA for the CDR3: TGTGCCAGCAGCTTACCGAGTCCCCGGTTGAACACTGAAGCTTTCTTT. Residues: CASSLPSPRLNTEAFF.

This clonotype has only a few counts. The rearrangement joins TRBV5-1 to TRBJ1-6; D is possibly TRBD1 (6 bases). Looked up from germline, CDR1 is SGHRS and CDR2 is YFSETQ. V lost 5 bases and J lost 7, with 16 bases in between. The CDR3 is 15 amino acids. As DNA, the CDR3 is TGCGCCAGCAGATTTGTCCCAGGGGCCAATTCACCCCTCCACTTT. It is translated as CASRFVPGANSPLHF.

This clonotype came up a few times. The gene calls are TRBV30 and TRBJ1-5; D may be TRBD1 (6 bases). Trimming took off 0 bases at V and 7 bases at J, with 19 bases between the two ends. The CDR3 is 16 residues long. CDR1 is GTSNPN and CDR2 is SVGIG in the germline V gene (reference sequence). The CDR3 spells CAWSVGDNLVIQPQHF. The CDR3 DNA is TGTGCCTGGAGTGTCGGGGACAATTTGGTTATACAGCCCCAGCATTTT.

This clonotype was counted a few times. The V gene is TRBV20-1, the J gene TRBJ1-4; D ambiguous. There are 15 residues in the CDR3. V was trimmed by 3 bases and J by 0 bases, leaving 11 bases between them. Germline V gene data show CDR1 as DFQATT and CDR2 as SNEGSKA (reference sequence). The CDR3 here is CSASLAGTTNEKLFF. CDR3 sequence (DNA): TGCAGTGCTAGTTTGGCCGGGACAACTAATGAAAAACTGTTTTTT.

The chain links TRBV6-5 to TRBJ2-2, with D perhaps given as TRBD1 or TRBD2 (7 bases each). The CDR3 consists of 16 residues. Germline V gives CDR1 MNHEY, CDR2 SVGAGI. The V end was cut by 0 bases, the J end by 4 bases, with 12 bases between. The CDR3 DNA sequence: TGTGCCAGCAGTTACTCTGGCAGGGGGGGCACCGGGGAGCTGTTTTTT. It encodes CASSYSGRGGTGELFF.

The chain links TRBV12-3 or TRBV12-4 to TRBJ1-6, with D possibly being TRBD1 (5 bases). The CDR3 sequence is 14 residues long. Trimming took off 6 bases at V and 9 bases at J, with 15 bases between the two ends. The CDR3 spells CASSILGDRSPLHF. The CDR3 nucleotides read TGTGCCAGCAGCATACTCGGGGACCGTTCACCCCTCCACTTT.

This clonotype was seen a handful of times. CDR3 DNA sequence: TGTGCCAGCATTACCACGGCTGGGGCCAACGTCCTGACTTTC. Translating gives CASITTAGANVLTF. The chain recombines TRBV6-1 with TRBJ2-6; D uncertain. Germline V gene lookup returns CDR1 MNHNS and CDR2 SASEGT. Trimming stripped 7 bases from V and 2 bases from J, with 9 bases between. This CDR3 region has 14 residues.

In this sample, this clonotype turned up many times. V gene TRBV12-3 or TRBV12-4 combines with J gene TRBJ2-7; 11 bases map to TRBD2. This CDR3 is built from 15 residues. With 0 bases clipped from V and 2 bases from J, the junction kept 0 bases outside the gene matches. CDR3 bases: TGTGCCAGCAGTTTAGCTAGCGGGAGGGCCTACGAGCAGTACTTC. Translating it yields CASSLASGRAYEQYF.

The V gene is TRBV11-2, the J gene TRBJ1-2; 7 nucleotides match TRBD1. The J segment lost 2 bases and the V segment lost 5 bases, leaving 8 bases of the junction unmatched. The CDR3 sequence is 15 residues long. The V gene's germline CDR1 is SGHAT and CDR2 FQNNGV. CDR3 bases: TGTGCCAGCAGCGCGGGACAGAAATTAAACTATGGCTACACCTTC. This gives the protein CASSAGQKLNYGYTF.

This rearrangement joins TRBV6-1 to TRBJ2-3, with TRBD1 identical over 12 bases. This CDR3 is built from 14 residues. CDR1 is MNHNS, CDR2 SASEGT, per germline. V lost 8 bases and J lost 4; bases outside the gene matches: 4. The CDR3 coding sequence is TGTGCCAGCCCGGGGACAGGGGGCCCAGATACGCAGTATTTT. Amino acids: CASPGTGGPDTQYF.